The 22 T cell receptor beta chains presented below share a single source sample, sequenced in a study of cytomegalovirus exposure and HLA in healthy donors. PCR employed 60 Vbeta and 13 Jbeta primers. The table came from immunoSEQ multiplex PCR; TCRdb's copy has only in-frame clones and leaves some out. This sample has 110,000 to 150,000 clones, with roughly 80% found just once. Sequencing was done on a sample of PBMCs. The receptor source for this set is a female donor in good health and CMV-seronegative.

The chain carries TRBV30 and TRBJ1-4, with TRBD1 identical over 8 bases. The CDR3 is 16 residues long. The germline V gene has CDR1 GTSNPN and CDR2 SVGIG (reference sequence). The J segment lost 5 bases and the V segment lost 4 bases, leaving 12 bases of the junction unmatched. The DNA for the CDR3 is TGTGCCTGGACCGCCCCATACAGGGGGAGGAATGAAAAACTGTTTTTT. This codes for CAWTAPYRGRNEKLFF.

The rearrangement joins TRBV7-3 to TRBJ2-3; the match to TRBD2 covers 11 bases. This CDR3 is 17 amino acids long. Germline CDR1 and CDR2: SGHTA and FQGTGA. The trim removed 0 bases at V and 6 bases at J, leaving 8 bases unmatched. The CDR3 loop reads CASSLTLRSGGVDTQYF. CDR3 DNA sequence: TGTGCCAGCAGCTTAACGTTACGTAGCGGGGGGGTGGATACGCAGTATTTT.

The chain carries TRBV5-4 and TRBJ2-5, with 8 bases identical to TRBD2. The length of the CDR3 is 15 residues. CDR1 and CDR2 (germline): SGHNT, YYREEE (reference sequence). V shed 6 bases and J 5 bases; nucleotides not matched to a gene: 12. The CDR3 DNA reads TGTGCCAGCACCTCCGGGACTAGTTACGGTGAGACCCAGTACTTC. Translation gives CASTSGTSYGETQYF.

This clone has just one count. This chain connects TRBV7-3 to TRBJ2-7; 9 bases are shared with TRBD1. The CDR3 contains 13 residues. Germline V gene sequence: CDR1 SGHTA, CDR2 FQGTGA. The trim removed 5 bases at V and 6 bases at J, leaving 5 bases unmatched. Here the CDR3 DNA reads TGTGCCAGCAGCCCCCAGGACAGGGGCGAGCAGTACTTC. This codes for CASSPQDRGEQYF.

This clone appeared once. This chain uses TRBV5-1 with TRBJ2-1; 13 nucleotides align to TRBD2. In germline, CDR1 is SGHRS, CDR2 YFSETQ. CDR3 length: 14 residues. The V and J ends lost 8 bases and 6 bases, in that order; junction bases with no gene match: 5. In DNA, the CDR3 is TGCGCCAGTAAGGGACTAGCGGGGACCAATGAGCAGTTCTTC. Protein sequence: CASKGLAGTNEQFF.

The chain uses TRBV7-9 and TRBJ1-1, with D perhaps matching TRBD1 (6 bases). Germline CDR1 is SEHNR and CDR2 is FQNEAQ (reference sequence). V lost 6 bases to trimming and J lost 3 bases, with 20 bases between them. CDR3 size: 16 residues. CDR3 residues: CASRAISGARDTEAFF. The CDR3 nucleotides read TGTGCCAGCAGGGCCATCTCAGGGGCGCGGGACACTGAAGCTTTCTTT.

The J gene is TRBJ2-7, the V gene TRBV19; D not resolved. Germline lookup yields CDR1 LNHDA and CDR2 SQIVND (reference sequence). The CDR3 extends over 13 amino acids. Trimming shortened V by 3 bases and J by 3 bases, and 9 bases separated the two germline ends. The CDR3 sequence: CASSINGLYEQYF. The DNA for the CDR3 is TGTGCCAGTAGTATCAATGGCCTCTACGAGCAGTACTTC.

The chain links TRBV5-4 to TRBJ2-7, with TRBD1 identical over 8 bases. Germline CDR1 reads SGHNT; CDR2 reads YYREEE (reference sequence). The CDR3 has 13 amino acids. Trimming at V came to 7 bases and at J to 4 bases, leaving 7 bases not matched to a gene. Here the CDR3 reads CASSGTGAYEQYF. The CDR3 DNA follows: TGTGCCAGCTCCGGGACAGGAGCTTACGAGCAGTACTTC.

The rearrangement joins TRBV2 to TRBJ2-1, with 10 bases aligning to TRBD2. V lost 1 base, J lost 6 bases, and 6 bases stayed unmatched. The length of the CDR3 is 16 residues. Germline V gives CDR1 SNHLY, CDR2 FYNNEI. In DNA, the CDR3 is TGTGCCAGCAGTGAAGGGCTAGCGGGAGTCCGCAATGAGCAGTTCTTC. The encoded protein is CASSEGLAGVRNEQFF.

In DNA form, the CDR3 reads TGTGCCAGCAGCTTAGGACTAGCGGGCGCCTACGAGCAGTACTTC. This translates into CASSLGLAGAYEQYF. This chain connects TRBV13 to TRBJ2-7; 9 bases map to TRBD2. V lost 0 bases, J lost 2 bases, and 2 bases stayed unmatched. Germline V gene data show CDR1 as PRHDT and CDR2 as FYEKMQ (reference sequence). The CDR3 runs to 15 residues.

This clone turned up a few times. This sequence joins TRBV4-3 and TRBJ1-4; perhaps TRBD1 as D (5 bases). CDR3 length: 15 residues. V lost 0 bases, J lost 7 bases, and 12 bases lay in between. CDR1 LGHNA and CDR2 YSLEER come from the germline V gene. The CDR3 DNA reads TGCGCCAGCAGCCAAGATATGACAGCTCGTGAAAAACTGTTTTTT. This encodes CASSQDMTAREKLFF.

The sample holds a few counts of this clone. The chain employs TRBV7-8 and TRBJ1-1, with TRBD1 identical over 8 bases. The germline V gene has CDR1 SGHVS and CDR2 FQNEAQ. Germline trimming cut 4 bases from V and 5 bases from J; bases unmatched to any gene: 9. The CDR3 runs 15 residues. Written as DNA, the CDR3 is TGTGCCAGCAGCTCCGGACAGGGAAGAAGGACTGAAGCTTTCTTT. Its protein product is CASSSGQGRRTEAFF.

The V gene is TRBV2, the J gene TRBJ2-3; 8 bases line up with TRBD2. Germline values: CDR1 SNHLY, CDR2 FYNNEI. The CDR3 contains 15 residues. The junction had 7 bases not matched to a gene; V was cut back by 7 bases and J by 1 base. The CDR3 DNA sequence: TGTGCCAGCATACCTCGGGGGGGCGGCACAGATACGCAGTATTTT. Amino acid sequence: CASIPRGGGTDTQYF.

CDR3 in amino acids: CASRRTGGPPEAFF. Written as DNA, the CDR3 is TGCGCCAGCAGGCGGACAGGGGGCCCGCCTGAAGCTTTCTTT. The V and J genes are TRBV5-1 and TRBJ1-1; 11 nucleotides agree with TRBD1. This CDR3 is 14 amino acids long. CDR1 is SGHRS, CDR2 YFSETQ, per germline. V lost 5 bases, J lost 6 bases, and 6 bases stayed unmatched.

This chain joins TRBV9 and TRBJ2-1, with TRBD2 identical over 8 bases. The germline V gene encodes CDR1 SGDLS and CDR2 YYNGEE. The trim removed 0 bases at V and 4 bases at J, leaving 9 bases unmatched. CDR3 size: 17 residues. The chain's CDR3 is CASSVVGFGGGYNEQFF. The CDR3 nucleotides are TGTGCCAGCAGCGTAGTTGGGTTCGGGGGGGGGTACAATGAGCAGTTCTTC.

The gene calls are TRBV11-2 and TRBJ2-1, with TRBD2 matching 10 bases. This CDR3 region has 15 residues. Germline V lookup: CDR1 SGHAT, CDR2 FQNNGV. The ends lost 2 bases at V and 6 bases at J; junction bases unmatched: 4. This chain's CDR3 is CASSLRLAGVNEQFF. For the CDR3, the DNA is TGTGCCAGCAGCTTAAGGCTAGCGGGAGTCAATGAGCAGTTCTTC.

The CDR3 loop reads CASSPGFAEQYF. CDR3 DNA sequence: TGCGCCAGCAGCCCGGGATTTGCCGAGCAGTACTTC. The chain joins TRBV5-1 to TRBJ2-7; D is perhaps TRBD2 (5 bases). The length of the CDR3 is 12 residues. The V end lost 4 bases, the J end lost 6 bases, and 11 bases lay between the germline ends. Per germline, CDR1 SGHRS and CDR2 YFSETQ.

This sequence joins TRBV27 and TRBJ2-1, with TRBD2 as a possible D gene (5 bases). Trimming left V 3 bases short and J 8 bases short, with 26 bases between. CDR1 is MNHEY, CDR2 SMNVEV, per germline (reference sequence). This CDR3 contains 18 residues. CDR3 sequence: CASSLYPGKRRVFDEQFF. The CDR3 bases are TGTGCCAGCAGTTTGTACCCGGGAAAAAGGCGGGTTTTCGATGAGCAGTTCTTC.

The gene calls are TRBV9 and TRBJ2-5, with D tentatively TRBD2 (6 bases). V dropped 4 bases and J dropped 0 bases, with 10 bases sitting between them. In germline, CDR1 is SGDLS, CDR2 YYNGEE. The CDR3 sequence is 14 residues long. The CDR3 sequence is CASSPGDYQETQYF. CDR3 DNA sequence: TGTGCCAGCAGCCCCGGGGACTACCAAGAGACCCAGTACTTC.

The V and J genes are TRBV18 and TRBJ1-1, with D perhaps TRBD1 (5 bases). The germline CDR1 and CDR2 sequences are KGHSH and LQKENI. The CDR3 loop spans 15 amino acids. Trimming stripped 2 bases from V and 1 base from J, with 11 bases between. DNA of the CDR3: TGTGCCAGCTCACCAGTCAGGGAACAGAACACTGAAGCTTTCTTT. It is translated as CASSPVREQNTEAFF.

The chain recombines TRBV30 with TRBJ1-1; D not resolved. CDR3 length equals 12 residues. Germline assignment: CDR1 GTSNPN and CDR2 SVGIG (reference sequence). Trimming took off 0 bases at V and 5 bases at J, with 7 bases between the two ends. The CDR3 protein is CAWSVSGTEAFF. DNA of the CDR3: TGTGCCTGGAGTGTGAGCGGTACTGAAGCTTTCTTT.

The rearrangement uses TRBV7-2 and TRBJ2-2; 9 nucleotides match TRBD2. J lost 16 bases, V lost 2 bases, and 14 bases had no gene match. Germline V lookup: CDR1 SGHTA, CDR2 FQGNSA. This CDR3 comprises 15 residues. The CDR3 nucleotides read TGTGCCAGCAGCTTAAACCACGGGACTAGCTCTCCCGGGTTTTTT. It is translated as CASSLNHGTSSPGFF.